Below, one T cell receptor (beta chain) is given with its context. What it binds is not known. The source of the sample is a study of CD8+CD57+ T cells in acquired aplastic anemia. Study summary: 3 to 4 ug was the average amount of DNA from sorted CD4+ and CD8+ cells. The study's findings and limits: In common between the patients and the controls were nearly 30 CD8+ CDR3 sequences.

The authors sequenced patients whose flow cytometry had shown CD8+CD57+ cell expansion. This CDR3 is built from 12 residues. Germline V CDR1 and CDR2: MGHDK, SYGVNS. Trimming took off 5 bases at V and 11 bases at J, with 15 bases between the two ends. CDR3 and TCR beta VDJ profiling relied on a genomic DNA template. MiXCR, run by TCRdb on the reads, gives a single entry per CDR3 protein. The sample lists around 170,000 distinct CDR3 sequences, less than 60% occurring once. V usage is TRBV25-1 and J usage is TRBJ1-1; no reliable D call. The sample comprised sorted CD4+, CD8+, or CD8+CD57+ T cells (not recorded which) from PBMCs. The receptor's source is a human donor with aplastic anemia. CDR3: CASSWSGSVAFF. Written as DNA, the CDR3 is TGTGCCAGCAGTTGGTCAGGCTCGGTGGCTTTCTTT.